These T cell receptor beta chains were read from a single sample in a study of CD8 T cells in acute hepatitis C reinfection. The table came from immunoSEQ multiplex PCR; TCRdb's copy has only in-frame clones and leaves some out. Among some 40,000 clones, 80% to 90% were seen once, and the ten largest hold more than 0.4%. Source material: naive CD8+ T cells from PBMCs. The receptors come from a man aged 30 to 45 with chronic hepatitis C. Both conserved end residues are part of each CDR3. A D gene is named only where the DNA matches it firmly. Size values are once, few and many counts, or a class for expanded clones, and some rows have none.

J gene	D gene	clone size	V gene	CDR3 DNA	CDR3 protein
TRBJ2-3	-	-	TRBV6-5	TGTGCCAGCAGTTACTCGGGGGGGGGCCCCCGGGATACGCAGTATTTT	CASSYSGGGPRDTQYF
TRBJ1-1	TRBD1	-	TRBV7-9	TGTGCCAGCAGCTCAGGGGGTTCCGCCACTGAAGCTTTCTTT	CASSSGGSATEAFF
TRBJ1-2	TRBD1	-	TRBV6-5	TGTGCCAGCACCTGGACAGGGGATGATGGCTACACCTTC	CASTWTGDDGYTF
TRBJ2-1	TRBD1	once	TRBV9	TGTGCCAGCAGCACCCGGACAGGGGTGATCCAGTTCTTC	CASSTRTGVIQFF
TRBJ1-2	-	-	TRBV19	TGTGCCAGTAGTATGGATGTAGGGCGGCGGGCTGGCTACACCTTC	CASSMDVGRRAGYTF
TRBJ1-6	-	-	TRBV2	TGTGCCAGCAGTGATGGGGGTTATAATTCACCCCTCCACTTT	CASSDGGYNSPLHF
TRBJ2-2	TRBD1	-	TRBV7-8	TGTGCCAGCAGCCCTACCCTGGGCAGGGGGATCACCGGGGAGCTGTTTTTT	CASSPTLGRGITGELFF
TRBJ1-1	-	-	TRBV19	TGTGCCAGTAGGGTGGGACGGTCTGAAGCTTTCTTT	CASRVGRSEAFF
TRBJ2-5	-	-	TRBV27	TGTGCCAGCAGTTTATTCCCAGAAGAAGAGACCCAGTACTTC	CASSLFPEEETQYF
TRBJ2-7	-	few	TRBV5-4	TGTGCCAGCAGTGCTGGGGGATCCGAGCAGTACTTC	CASSAGGSEQYF
TRBJ2-7	-	-	TRBV14	TGTGCCAGCAGCCAAGATGGAGGGAGGATTTACGAGCAGTACTTC	CASSQDGGRIYEQYF
TRBJ2-5	TRBD2	-	TRBV7-9	TGTGCCAGCAGCCCCGGGACTAGCGGGGGGCAAGAGACCCAGTACTTC	CASSPGTSGGQETQYF
TRBJ2-7	-	-	TRBV9	TGTGCCAGCAGCGTATCTCAGGGTGATGGCTACGAGCAGTACTTC	CASSVSQGDGYEQYF
TRBJ2-7	-	once	TRBV4-3	TGCGCCAGCAGCCAAGATCGACTATACGAGCAGTACTTC	CASSQDRLYEQYF
TRBJ2-5	-	once	TRBV7-9	TGTGCCAGCAGCTTTGGAGGGTTTGGAGAGACCCAGTACTTC	CASSFGGFGETQYF
TRBJ2-7	-	-	TRBV6-1	TGTGCCAGCAGTTGGAGGGAGCTTTACGAGCAGTACTTC	CASSWRELYEQYF
TRBJ2-1	TRBD2	-	TRBV9	TGTGCCAGCAGCGCCGGGACTAGCGGGGGTAATGAGCAGTTCTTC	CASSAGTSGGNEQFF
TRBJ1-5	-	-	TRBV19	TGTGCCAGTAGTACTGGACATATTAGCAATCAGCCCCAGCATTTT	CASSTGHISNQPQHF
TRBJ2-7	-	-	TRBV6-6	TGTGCCAGCAGCCCGGTCTCGAACGAGCAGTACTTC	CASSPVSNEQYF
TRBJ1-1	-	few	TRBV5-6	TGTGCCAGCAGCTACCAGACAGATCCGAACACTGAAGCTTTCTTT	CASSYQTDPNTEAFF
TRBJ2-5	TRBD2	-	TRBV5-4	TGTGCCAGCAGCTTGGCCGGGGGGGCCTTAGAGACCCAGTACTTC	CASSLAGGALETQYF
TRBJ2-3	TRBD2	-	TRBV4-3	TGCGCCAGCAGCCGGATGATAGCGGGGAGCACAGATACGCAGTATTTT	CASSRMIAGSTDTQYF
TRBJ1-2	TRBD1	-	TRBV29-1	TGCAGCGTGGCGACAGGGTCCTATGGCTACACCTTC	CSVATGSYGYTF
TRBJ1-3	-	-	TRBV5-1	TGCGCCAGCAGCTTCACAGGCCGAGCATCTGGAAACACCATATATTTT	CASSFTGRASGNTIYF
TRBJ2-5	-	once	TRBV10-2	TGCGCCAGCAGTGAGGCCCCCATTGAGGCATACCAAGAGACCCAGTACTTC	CASSEAPIEAYQETQYF
TRBJ2-1	-	few	TRBV4-1	TGCGCCAGCAGCCAAGATAAGGGCGCGGGGAATGAGCAGTTCTTC	CASSQDKGAGNEQFF
TRBJ2-1	-	-	TRBV19	TGTGCCAGTACCGCGGGCGGCGGGGAGCCCCAGTTCTTC	CASTAGGGEPQFF
TRBJ2-1	-	-	TRBV5-4	TGTGCCAGCAGCACGACAGAGAGCAATGAGCAGTTCTTC	CASSTTESNEQFF
TRBJ2-6	-	-	TRBV7-9	TGTGCCAGCAGCTTGCAGGGGCGGGCTGGGGCCAACGTCCTGACTTTC	CASSLQGRAGANVLTF
TRBJ2-5	TRBD2	once	TRBV5-1	TGCGCCAGCAGCTCTCTGACTAGCGGGGCGAGAAGAGAGACCCAGTACTTC	CASSSLTSGARRETQYF
TRBJ1-5	-	-	TRBV6-1	TGTGCCAGCAGTGACGACCCGACCCTCATCAGGGTAGAAGACAATCAGCCCCAGCATTTT	CASSDDPTLIRVEDNQPQHF
TRBJ2-3	TRBD1	-	TRBV6-1	TGTGCCAGCAACCCGGGACAGGCACGCACAGATACGCAGTATTTT	CASNPGQARTDTQYF
TRBJ1-5	-	few	TRBV6-1	TGTGCCGCTTCCCGGGTGGGTCAGCCCCAGCATTTT	CAASRVGQPQHF
TRBJ2-3	-	-	TRBV29-1	TGCAGGGCATGGGTCCCACACACGAATACGCAGTATTTT	CRAWVPHTNTQYF
TRBJ2-3	TRBD2	-	TRBV9	TGTGCCAGCAGCCCGCCCAGCGGGGAGGGAGGGGATACGCAGTATTTT	CASSPPSGEGGDTQYF
TRBJ2-5	TRBD2	-	TRBV10-1	TGCGCCAGCAGTGATGGGAGGGATCAAGAGACCCAGTACTTC	CASSDGRDQETQYF
TRBJ1-1	TRBD1	-	TRBV2	TGTGCCAGCTACCAGACAGGGGAGGGCACTGAAGCTTTCTTT	CASYQTGEGTEAFF
TRBJ2-1	-	-	TRBV2	TGTGCCAGCAGTGTGGGCAGGTACAATGAGCAGTTCTTC	CASSVGRYNEQFF
TRBJ2-7	TRBD2	-	TRBV7-6	TGTGCCAGCAGCCCGAAAAGCGGGGTGGGGGGCGAGCAGTACTTC	CASSPKSGVGGEQYF
TRBJ2-3	TRBD2	-	TRBV5-4	TGTGCCAGCTGGGGCGGGGGGGGCCGTGAAGATACGCAGTATTTT	CASWGGGGREDTQYF
TRBJ2-7	TRBD1	-	TRBV5-6	TGTGCCAGCAGCTCCGGGACAGCCATCCGGGAGCAGTACTTC	CASSSGTAIREQYF
TRBJ2-5	-	-	TRBV27	TGTGCCAGCAGTTTATCGAGGGGGGACAGCCAAGAGACCCAGTACTTC	CASSLSRGDSQETQYF
TRBJ2-6	-	-	TRBV4-2	TGTGCCAGCAGCCCCTTGCTCTCTGGGGCCAACGTCCTGACTTTC	CASSPLLSGANVLTF
TRBJ1-2	-	-	TRBV27	TGTGCCAGCAGTTTAGAGGCAGGGAACTACTATGGCTACACCTTC	CASSLEAGNYYGYTF
TRBJ2-3	-	-	TRBV9	TGTGCCAGCAGCGGGGGAAGCACAGATACGCAGTATTTT	CASSGGSTDTQYF
TRBJ2-7	-	-	TRBV27	TGTGCCAGCAGTTTTTCCCAGTCCTACGAGCAGTACTTC	CASSFSQSYEQYF
TRBJ2-7	-	-	TRBV29-1	TGCAGCGTTGATCCAGGGGTGGGGGACTACGAGCAGTACTTC	CSVDPGVGDYEQYF
TRBJ2-3	-	-	TRBV4-1	TGCGCCAGCAGCCGACGGGCAGTCAACACAGATACGCAGTATTTT	CASSRRAVNTDTQYF
TRBJ2-2	-	-	TRBV5-4	TGTGCCAGCAGCTCGATACCCTTGACCGGGGAGCTGTTTTTT	CASSSIPLTGELFF
TRBJ2-5	-	once	TRBV4-1	TGCGCCAGCAGCCAAGTAACAGATGGAGTGACCCAGTACTTC	CASSQVTDGVTQYF
TRBJ2-3	-	-	TRBV21-1	TGTGCCAGCACCAAGGGGGGAGATTACACAGATACGCAGTATTTT	CASTKGGDYTDTQYF
TRBJ1-1	-	-	TRBV7-8	TGTGCCAGCAGCTTAGGTAGGGCGCCGGGGACTGAAGCTTTCTTT	CASSLGRAPGTEAFF
TRBJ2-7	TRBD1	-	TRBV27	TGTGCCAGCAGGCCTCTGGACAGGGGGCTGTGGGAGCAGTACTTC	CASRPLDRGLWEQYF
TRBJ2-2	-	-	TRBV6-5	TGTGCCAGCAGTTACTTACGGACTATCTTCACCGGGGAGCTGTTTTTT	CASSYLRTIFTGELFF
TRBJ2-7	TRBD2	-	TRBV27	TGTGCCAGCAGTTATAGCGGGAAGCCCTACGAGCAGTACTTC	CASSYSGKPYEQYF
TRBJ2-6	-	-	TRBV6-1	TGTGCCAGCAGTGAACACCTAGGGGAGCTCGACGTCCTGACTTTC	CASSEHLGELDVLTF
TRBJ2-1	-	-	TRBV12-5	TGTGCTAGTGGCCCTCAGACCAATGAGCAGTTCTTC	CASGPQTNEQFF
TRBJ2-7	-	-	TRBV19	TGTGCCAGTAGTATGGGCCCTTTCGCCTACGAGCAGTACTTC	CASSMGPFAYEQYF
TRBJ1-2	TRBD1	-	TRBV7-2	TGTGCCAGCACCTTTGGACAGGGGAACTATGGCTACACCTTC	CASTFGQGNYGYTF
TRBJ2-1	-	-	TRBV4-3	TGCGCCAGCAGCCAAGGGCTGGGGGACAATGAGCAGTTCTTC	CASSQGLGDNEQFF